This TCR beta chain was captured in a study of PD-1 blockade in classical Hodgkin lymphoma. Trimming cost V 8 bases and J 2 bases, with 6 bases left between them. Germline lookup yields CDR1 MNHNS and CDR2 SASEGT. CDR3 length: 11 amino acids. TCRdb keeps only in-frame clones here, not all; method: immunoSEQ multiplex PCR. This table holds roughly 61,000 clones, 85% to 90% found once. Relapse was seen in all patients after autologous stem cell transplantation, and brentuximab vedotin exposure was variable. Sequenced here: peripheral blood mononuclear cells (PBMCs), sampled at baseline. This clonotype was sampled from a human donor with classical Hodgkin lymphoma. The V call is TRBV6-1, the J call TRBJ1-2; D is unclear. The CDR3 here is CASGNNYGYTF. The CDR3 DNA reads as TGTGCCAGCGGAAACAACTATGGCTACACCTTC.